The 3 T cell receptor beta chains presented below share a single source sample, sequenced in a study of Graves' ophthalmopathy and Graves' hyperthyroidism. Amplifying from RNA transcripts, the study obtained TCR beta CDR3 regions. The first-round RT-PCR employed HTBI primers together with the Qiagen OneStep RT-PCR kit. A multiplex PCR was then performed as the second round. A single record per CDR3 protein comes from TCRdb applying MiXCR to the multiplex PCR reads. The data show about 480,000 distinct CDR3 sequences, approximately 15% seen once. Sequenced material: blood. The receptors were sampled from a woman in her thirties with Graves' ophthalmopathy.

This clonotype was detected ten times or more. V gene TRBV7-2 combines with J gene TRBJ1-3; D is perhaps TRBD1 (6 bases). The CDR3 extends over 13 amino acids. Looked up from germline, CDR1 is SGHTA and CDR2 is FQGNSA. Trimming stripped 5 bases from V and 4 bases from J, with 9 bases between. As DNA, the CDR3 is TGTGCCAGCAGCACACAGGGAGGAAACACCATATATTTT. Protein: CASSTQGGNTIYF.

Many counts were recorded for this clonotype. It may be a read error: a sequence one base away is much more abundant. DNA for the CDR3: TGTGCCAGCAGCTTGATAATGAACACTGAAGCTTTCTTT. Translation: CASSLIMNTEAFF. The chain links TRBV11-3 to TRBJ1-1, with D hard to call. This CDR3 comprises 13 residues. CDR1 SGHNT and CDR2 YENEEA come from the germline V gene. Trimming took 3 bases from V and 0 from J, leaving 5 bases between them. The entire variable domain, with the rest obtained from reference TRBV11-3 and TRBJ1-1, is as follows: EAGVVQSPRYKIIEKKQPVAFWCNPISGHNTLYWYLQNLGQGPELLIRYENEEAVDDSQLPKDRFSAERLKGVDSTLKIQPAELGDSAVYLCASSLIMNTEAFFGQGTRLTVV.

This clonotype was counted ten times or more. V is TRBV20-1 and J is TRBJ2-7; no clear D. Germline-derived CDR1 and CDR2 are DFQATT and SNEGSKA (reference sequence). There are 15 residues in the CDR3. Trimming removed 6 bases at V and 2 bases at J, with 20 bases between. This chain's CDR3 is CSAQRSETPTYEQYF. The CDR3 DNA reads TGCAGTGCCCAGAGATCAGAGACCCCAACCTACGAGCAGTACTTC.